This TCR beta chain was documented in a study of OX40 agonist ivuxolimab in advanced cancers. Study conclusions and caveats: Expanded clones belonging to CD8+ T cells outnumbered, on average, those of CD4+.

Cycle 7 day 1, cycle 4 day 1, and baseline were the timepoints at which blood was sampled. Turning to this clone: The antigen is unknown.

This CDR3 has 15 residues. Germline V gene sequence: CDR1 GTSNPN, CDR2 SVGIG (reference sequence). V was pared by 2 bases and J by 5 bases, with 7 bases of the junction left unmatched. Clones were sequenced by immunoSEQ multiplex PCR, and TCRdb holds only the in-frame ones, with some missing. Among some 58,000 clones, less than 90% were seen once, and the ten largest hold 0.77%. The sample here was CD4+ or CD8+ T cells sorted from blood, taken in a trial of the OX40 agonist ivuxolimab. The sequence derives from an adult with an advanced solid tumor such as melanoma, head and neck, liver or kidney cancer. The gene calls are TRBV30 and TRBJ1-4; 8 nucleotides agree with TRBD1. The CDR3 region has the DNA TGTGCCTGGAGTCCGGGAGGGACAGGAAATGAAAAACTGTTTTTT. As protein: CAWSPGGTGNEKLFF.